The subject of this entry is one TCR beta chain. What it binds is unknown. This CDR3 comprises 16 residues. The V gene's germline CDR1 is DFQATT and CDR2 SNEGSKA (reference sequence). This record comes from a study of T cells expressing NK-cell markers. Study conclusions and caveats: No clear determination of HCMV specificity was made for expanded NKG2C+ T cell clones.

Synthesis of TCR beta cDNA relied on 5'RACE template switching carrying UMIs. Each CDR3 protein gets one entry in TCRdb, which reprocessed the 5' RACE reads and gives no DNA. This table lists about 460,000 distinct CDR3 sequences. Sequenced: blood T cells: a sorted CD56 or NKG2C T cell subset, CD4+ or CD8+ T cells, or bulk PBMC T cells (not recorded which). V and J are TRBV20-1 and TRBJ2-3; as DNA is missing, the TRBD1 call by TCRdb cannot be tested. This sequence was found in a woman aged 45-65 years in good health. The CDR3: CSARVPGGGVEDTQYF.